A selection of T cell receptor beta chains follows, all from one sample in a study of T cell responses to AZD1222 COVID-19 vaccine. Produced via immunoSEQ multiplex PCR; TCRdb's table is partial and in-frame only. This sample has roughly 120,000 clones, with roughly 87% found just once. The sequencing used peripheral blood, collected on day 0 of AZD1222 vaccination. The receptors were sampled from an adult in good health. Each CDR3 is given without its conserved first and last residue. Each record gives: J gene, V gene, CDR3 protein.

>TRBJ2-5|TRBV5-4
ASSRQGAMETQY
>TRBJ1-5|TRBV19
ASGGPQH
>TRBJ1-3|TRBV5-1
ASSLGQIENTIY
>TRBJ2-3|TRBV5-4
ASSLGGSSTDTQY
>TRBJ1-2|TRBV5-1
ASRTGSRPHT
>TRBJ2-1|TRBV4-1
ASSQGSSGMYNEQF
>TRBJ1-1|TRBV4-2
ASSQDGPGYTEAF
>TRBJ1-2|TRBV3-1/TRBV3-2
ASSQDLDRVGGYT
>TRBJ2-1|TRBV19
ASKVSAGGPHNEQF
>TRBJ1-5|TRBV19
ASREYDQPQH
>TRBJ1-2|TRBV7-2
ASSLAGGLNRGYT
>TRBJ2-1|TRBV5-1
ASSSRTENNEQF
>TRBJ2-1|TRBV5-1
ASSLGGAGGYNEQF
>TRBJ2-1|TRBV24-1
ATSEGLAGVYEQF
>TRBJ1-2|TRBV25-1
ASSATTDLYGYT
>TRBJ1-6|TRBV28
ASSFTLWDSPLH
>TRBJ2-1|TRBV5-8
ASSAPGGPKNEQF
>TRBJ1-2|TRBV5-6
ASSLADGGGNYGYT
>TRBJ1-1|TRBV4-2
ASSQVTLGQQNTEAF
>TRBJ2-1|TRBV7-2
ASSPSRLDSDEQF
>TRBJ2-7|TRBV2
ASNLNPYEQY
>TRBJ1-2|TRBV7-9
ASSLVSYSYYGYT
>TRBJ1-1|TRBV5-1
ASSEPPFGQGSEAF
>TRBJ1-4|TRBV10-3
AISGRQGEEKLF
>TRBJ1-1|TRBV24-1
ATSDGQKRSEAF
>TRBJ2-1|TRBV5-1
ASSLGDPAYNEQF
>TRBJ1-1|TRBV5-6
ASSLGQAVGEAF
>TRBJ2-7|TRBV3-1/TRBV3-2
ASGTTGRGEQY
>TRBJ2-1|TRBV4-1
ASSPQESGGQQF
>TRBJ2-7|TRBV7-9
ASSLVVVQVYEQY
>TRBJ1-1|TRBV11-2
ASSRAYAEAF
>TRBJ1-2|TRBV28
ASRSVDRAINYGYT
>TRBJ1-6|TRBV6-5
ASSYSNGAPLH
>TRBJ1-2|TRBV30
AWSSDRGLGGYT
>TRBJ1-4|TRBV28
ASSSPWDLRREKLF
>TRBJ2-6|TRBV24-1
ATSDADSSGANVLT
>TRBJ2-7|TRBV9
ASSVNQLHFYEQY
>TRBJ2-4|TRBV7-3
ASSPGAGSAKNIQY
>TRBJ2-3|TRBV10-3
AISGTDTQY
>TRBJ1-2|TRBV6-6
ASSYSGGNYGYT
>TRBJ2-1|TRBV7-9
ASSLGASSYNNEQF
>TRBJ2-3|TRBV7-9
ASSLDASRPINGTDTQY
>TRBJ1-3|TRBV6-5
AIPGTGAGNTIY
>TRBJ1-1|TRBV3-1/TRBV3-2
ASSQAIGQPWEAF
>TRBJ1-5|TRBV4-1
ASSQRTGSNQPQH
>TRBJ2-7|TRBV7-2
ASSSQAGGSLEQY
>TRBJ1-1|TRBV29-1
SETGQGDTEAF
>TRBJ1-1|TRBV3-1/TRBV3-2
ASSHPSGQVSLLNTEAF
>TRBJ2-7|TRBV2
ASRDSSYEQY